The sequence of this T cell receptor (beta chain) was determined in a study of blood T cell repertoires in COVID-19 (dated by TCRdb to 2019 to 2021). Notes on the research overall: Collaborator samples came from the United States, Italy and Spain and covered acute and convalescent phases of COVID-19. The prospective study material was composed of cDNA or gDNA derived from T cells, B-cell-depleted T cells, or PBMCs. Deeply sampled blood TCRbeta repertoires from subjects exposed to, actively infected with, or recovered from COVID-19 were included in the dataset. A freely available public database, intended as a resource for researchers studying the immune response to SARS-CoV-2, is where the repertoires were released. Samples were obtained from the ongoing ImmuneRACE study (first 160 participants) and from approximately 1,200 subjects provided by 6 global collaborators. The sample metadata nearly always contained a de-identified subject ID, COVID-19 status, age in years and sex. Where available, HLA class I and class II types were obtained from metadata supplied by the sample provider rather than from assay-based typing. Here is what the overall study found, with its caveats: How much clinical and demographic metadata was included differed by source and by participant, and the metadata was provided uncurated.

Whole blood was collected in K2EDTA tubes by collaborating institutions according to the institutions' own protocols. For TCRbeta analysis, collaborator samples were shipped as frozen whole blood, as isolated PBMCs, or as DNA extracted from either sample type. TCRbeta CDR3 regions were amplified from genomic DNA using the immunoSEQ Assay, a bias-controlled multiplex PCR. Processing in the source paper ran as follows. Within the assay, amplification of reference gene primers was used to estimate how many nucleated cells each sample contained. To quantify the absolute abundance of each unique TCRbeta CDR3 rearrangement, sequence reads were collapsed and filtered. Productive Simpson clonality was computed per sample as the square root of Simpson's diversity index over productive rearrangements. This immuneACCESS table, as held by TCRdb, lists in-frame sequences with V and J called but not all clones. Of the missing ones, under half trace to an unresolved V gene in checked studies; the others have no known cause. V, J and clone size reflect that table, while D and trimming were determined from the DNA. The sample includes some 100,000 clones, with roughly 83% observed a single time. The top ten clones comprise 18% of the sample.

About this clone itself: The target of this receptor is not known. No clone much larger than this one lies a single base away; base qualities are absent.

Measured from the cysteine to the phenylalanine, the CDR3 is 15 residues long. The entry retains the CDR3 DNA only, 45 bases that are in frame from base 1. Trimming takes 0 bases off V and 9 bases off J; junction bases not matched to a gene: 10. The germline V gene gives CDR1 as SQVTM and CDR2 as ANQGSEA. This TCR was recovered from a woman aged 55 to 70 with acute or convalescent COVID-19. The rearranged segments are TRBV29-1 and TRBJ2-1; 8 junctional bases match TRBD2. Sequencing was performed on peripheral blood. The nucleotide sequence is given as TGCAGCGTTGAAGATGTTAGCGGGACGGTGGTTGAGCAGTTCTTC. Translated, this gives CSVEDVSGTVVEQFF.